These T cell receptor beta chains were read from a single sample in a study of radiotherapy plus CTLA-4 blockade in lung cancer. Libraries were prepared by immunoSEQ multiplex PCR; TCRdb keeps only in-frame clonotypes and omits some of them. The table lists roughly 50,000 clones, approximately 84% of them singletons. Sequencing used peripheral blood, obtained from a patient treated with radiotherapy plus ipilimumab. The receptors stem from a human donor with non-small cell lung cancer whose response to radiotherapy plus ipilimumab could not be evaluated. Each CDR3 is given with its conserved first and last residue. D genes are given only for firm matches. The listing skips clone size in some rows; elsewhere it reads once, few, many or a size class.

D | J | V | size | DNA | CDR3
TRBD2 | TRBJ2-7 | TRBV11-2 | . | TGTGCCAGCAGTTCGACGGGAGGGGCAAGATACGAGCAGTACTTC | CASSSTGGARYEQYF
TRBD1 | TRBJ1-5 | TRBV6-6 | . | TGTGCCAGCAGTTACTCGGGGGGACAGAAGAATCAGCCCCAGCATTTT | CASSYSGGQKNQPQHF
. | TRBJ2-7 | TRBV7-9 | . | TGTGCCAGCAGTCCGCTGGGGCTGAGCTACGAGCAGTACTTC | CASSPLGLSYEQYF
. | TRBJ1-1 | TRBV7-2 | . | TGTGCCAGCAGCTTGGGAGGGGTGGGCACTGAAGCTTTCTTT | CASSLGGVGTEAFF
TRBD1 | TRBJ1-4 | TRBV28 | . | TGTGCCAGCAGGCAAAGGGACAGAATTAATGAAAAACTGTTTTTT | CASRQRDRINEKLFF
. | TRBJ1-2 | TRBV11-2 | few | TGTGCCAGCAGCCCTACTTCTCAGCCGGGTGGCTACACCTTC | CASSPTSQPGGYTF
. | TRBJ2-3 | TRBV4-3 | . | TGCGCCAGCAGCTTAGGTGAAGGGGCGACAAACACAGATACGCAGTATTTT | CASSLGEGATNTDTQYF
TRBD1 | TRBJ1-4 | TRBV28 | . | TGTGCCAGCAGTTTGAATACAGGGGGAAGCGAAAAACTGTTTTTT | CASSLNTGGSEKLFF
TRBD2 | TRBJ2-1 | TRBV7-9 | . | TGTGCCAGCAGCCTCGGACTAGCGGGCTACAATGAGCAGTTCTTC | CASSLGLAGYNEQFF
TRBD2 | TRBJ2-1 | TRBV4-3 | . | TGCGCCAGCAGCCAAGCGGGCGGGAGCAATGAGCAGTTCTTC | CASSQAGGSNEQFF
TRBD2 | TRBJ2-5 | TRBV5-5 | . | TGTGCCAGCAGTGAGGTAGGACTAGGGATAGAGACCCAGTACTTC | CASSEVGLGIETQYF
TRBD1 | TRBJ1-5 | TRBV6-6 | few | TGTGCCAGCACCGGAGGACAGGGTAGTCAGCCCCAGCATTTT | CASTGGQGSQPQHF
. | TRBJ1-2 | TRBV28 | once | TGTGCCAGCAGTTTATTATCAACAGGCGCTGCCCCTTATGGCTACACCTTC | CASSLLSTGAAPYGYTF
. | TRBJ2-2 | TRBV11-3 | . | TGTGCCAGCAGCTTTACAGGTGCCGGGGAGCTGTTTTTT | CASSFTGAGELFF
. | TRBJ2-1 | TRBV14 | . | TGTGCCAGCAGTCTCGGGGGGCGGAATGAGCAGTTCTTC | CASSLGGRNEQFF
. | TRBJ1-5 | TRBV6-6 | . | TGTGCTAACGGGGAGAATCAGCCCCAGCATTTT | CANGENQPQHF
TRBD1 | TRBJ2-3 | TRBV5-1 | . | TGCGCCAGCAGCGTTTGGGCCTCTGGGACAGGGGGCACAGATACGCAGTATTTT | CASSVWASGTGGTDTQYF
. | TRBJ1-4 | TRBV7-2 | . | TGTGCCAGCAGCTTTTTAGAACAGGACTATGGGACTCAAAAACTGTTTTTT | CASSFLEQDYGTQKLFF
. | TRBJ2-7 | TRBV28 | . | TGTGCCAGCAGTCCCCGGGTGGTCGACGAGCAGTACTTC | CASSPRVVDEQYF
TRBD1 | TRBJ1-1 | TRBV7-8 | once | TGTGCCAGCAGTTCTGGGACAGGGAACACTGAAGCTTTCTTT | CASSSGTGNTEAFF
. | TRBJ1-2 | TRBV19 | . | TGTGCCAGTAGTATTGAGGGCCATGGCTACACCTTC | CASSIEGHGYTF
TRBD1 | TRBJ2-7 | TRBV9 | . | TGTGCCAGCAGCGTAGGGGGACAGGGCCCCTACGAGCAGTACTTC | CASSVGGQGPYEQYF
TRBD1 | TRBJ1-5 | TRBV12-5 | . | TGTGCTAGTGGTTCGGGACAGGGCAATCAGCCCCAGCATTTT | CASGSGQGNQPQHF
TRBD1 | TRBJ1-1 | TRBV11-1 | . | TGTGCCAGCAGTCGGGGCAGGGGGGACACTGAAGCTTTCTTT | CASSRGRGDTEAFF
TRBD1 | TRBJ1-2 | TRBV28 | . | TGTGCCAGCAGGGGGCCCAGTAGGGGGCGAGAATCTAACTATGGCTACACCTTC | CASRGPSRGRESNYGYTF
. | TRBJ1-5 | TRBV19 | . | TGTGCCAGTACATTGGAGTATAGCAATCAGCCCCAGCATTTT | CASTLEYSNQPQHF
. | TRBJ1-2 | TRBV4-3 | few | TGCGCCAGCAGCCGCGACATTTTCGATGGCTACACCTTC | CASSRDIFDGYTF
. | TRBJ2-5 | TRBV29-1 | . | TGCAGCGTTGAGAGCCCCTTCCTCGTGACCCAGTACTTC | CSVESPFLVTQYF
. | TRBJ2-5 | TRBV5-1 | . | TGCGCCAGCAGCTCTAAGGAGACCCAGTACTTC | CASSSKETQYF
. | TRBJ2-2 | TRBV6-4 | once | TGTGCCAGCAGTGCGGGTACCGGGGAGCTGTTTTTT | CASSAGTGELFF
TRBD1 | TRBJ2-7 | TRBV20-1 | . | TGCAGTGCCAGGGGGTCCTACGAGCAGTACTTC | CSARGSYEQYF
TRBD2 | TRBJ2-3 | TRBV28 | . | TGTGCCAGCAGCCACACTAGCGGAAGCACAGATACGCAGTATTTT | CASSHTSGSTDTQYF
TRBD1 | TRBJ2-1 | TRBV28 | once | TGTGCCAGCAGTTTATGGGGGACAGGGGCCTACAATGAGCAGTTCTTC | CASSLWGTGAYNEQFF
TRBD1 | TRBJ1-2 | TRBV27 | . | TGTGCCAGCAGTCAGGACAGGGGTGGCTACACCTTC | CASSQDRGGYTF
. | TRBJ2-5 | TRBV4-3 | . | TGCGCCAGCAGCCAAGATGGGGCAGAAAAAGAGACCCAGTACTTC | CASSQDGAEKETQYF
TRBD2 | TRBJ2-1 | TRBV5-1 | . | TGCGCCAGCAGCTCGGGACTAGCGGACAGCTCCTACAATGAGCAGTTCTTC | CASSSGLADSSYNEQFF
. | TRBJ1-2 | TRBV7-2 | . | TGTGCCAGCAGCTCAATAGGCCTGGCAGGGATGAACTATGGCTACACCTTC | CASSSIGLAGMNYGYTF
TRBD1 | TRBJ1-1 | TRBV25-1 | . | TGTGCCAGCAGTGATCCCAGGGGGATGAACACTGAAGCTTTCTTT | CASSDPRGMNTEAFF
TRBD2 | TRBJ2-1 | TRBV6-6 | . | TGTGCCAGCAGTGGGACTAGCGGGAGGGATAATGAGCAGTTCTTC | CASSGTSGRDNEQFF
. | TRBJ1-2 | TRBV7-2 | . | TGTGCCAGCACCAATCTCAGAGGGAGCAAAAACTATGGCTACACCTTC | CASTNLRGSKNYGYTF
TRBD1 | TRBJ1-5 | TRBV2 | . | TGTGCCAGCAGTGGGACGGACAGGCTTCAGCCCCAGCATTTT | CASSGTDRLQPQHF
. | TRBJ2-7 | TRBV2 | . | TGTGCCAGCAGTGTAGGGATAGGGAGTTCCTACGAGCAGTACTTC | CASSVGIGSSYEQYF
TRBD1 | TRBJ1-5 | TRBV13 | . | TGTGCCAGCAGCCGACAGGGGGGCCTTGGGCAGCCCCAGCATTTT | CASSRQGGLGQPQHF
. | TRBJ1-1 | TRBV5-8 | . | TGTGCCAGCAGCTTGAAGGGAGAGCTTAACACTGAAGCTTTCTTT | CASSLKGELNTEAFF
TRBD2 | TRBJ2-1 | TRBV7-8 | . | TGTGCCAGCAGCTTAGCTCGGCTAGCGGTGTTCAATGAGCAGTTCTTC | CASSLARLAVFNEQFF
TRBD1 | TRBJ1-5 | TRBV15 | . | TGTGCCACCAGCAATAACAGGGGGAGCAATCAGCCCCAGCATTTT | CATSNNRGSNQPQHF